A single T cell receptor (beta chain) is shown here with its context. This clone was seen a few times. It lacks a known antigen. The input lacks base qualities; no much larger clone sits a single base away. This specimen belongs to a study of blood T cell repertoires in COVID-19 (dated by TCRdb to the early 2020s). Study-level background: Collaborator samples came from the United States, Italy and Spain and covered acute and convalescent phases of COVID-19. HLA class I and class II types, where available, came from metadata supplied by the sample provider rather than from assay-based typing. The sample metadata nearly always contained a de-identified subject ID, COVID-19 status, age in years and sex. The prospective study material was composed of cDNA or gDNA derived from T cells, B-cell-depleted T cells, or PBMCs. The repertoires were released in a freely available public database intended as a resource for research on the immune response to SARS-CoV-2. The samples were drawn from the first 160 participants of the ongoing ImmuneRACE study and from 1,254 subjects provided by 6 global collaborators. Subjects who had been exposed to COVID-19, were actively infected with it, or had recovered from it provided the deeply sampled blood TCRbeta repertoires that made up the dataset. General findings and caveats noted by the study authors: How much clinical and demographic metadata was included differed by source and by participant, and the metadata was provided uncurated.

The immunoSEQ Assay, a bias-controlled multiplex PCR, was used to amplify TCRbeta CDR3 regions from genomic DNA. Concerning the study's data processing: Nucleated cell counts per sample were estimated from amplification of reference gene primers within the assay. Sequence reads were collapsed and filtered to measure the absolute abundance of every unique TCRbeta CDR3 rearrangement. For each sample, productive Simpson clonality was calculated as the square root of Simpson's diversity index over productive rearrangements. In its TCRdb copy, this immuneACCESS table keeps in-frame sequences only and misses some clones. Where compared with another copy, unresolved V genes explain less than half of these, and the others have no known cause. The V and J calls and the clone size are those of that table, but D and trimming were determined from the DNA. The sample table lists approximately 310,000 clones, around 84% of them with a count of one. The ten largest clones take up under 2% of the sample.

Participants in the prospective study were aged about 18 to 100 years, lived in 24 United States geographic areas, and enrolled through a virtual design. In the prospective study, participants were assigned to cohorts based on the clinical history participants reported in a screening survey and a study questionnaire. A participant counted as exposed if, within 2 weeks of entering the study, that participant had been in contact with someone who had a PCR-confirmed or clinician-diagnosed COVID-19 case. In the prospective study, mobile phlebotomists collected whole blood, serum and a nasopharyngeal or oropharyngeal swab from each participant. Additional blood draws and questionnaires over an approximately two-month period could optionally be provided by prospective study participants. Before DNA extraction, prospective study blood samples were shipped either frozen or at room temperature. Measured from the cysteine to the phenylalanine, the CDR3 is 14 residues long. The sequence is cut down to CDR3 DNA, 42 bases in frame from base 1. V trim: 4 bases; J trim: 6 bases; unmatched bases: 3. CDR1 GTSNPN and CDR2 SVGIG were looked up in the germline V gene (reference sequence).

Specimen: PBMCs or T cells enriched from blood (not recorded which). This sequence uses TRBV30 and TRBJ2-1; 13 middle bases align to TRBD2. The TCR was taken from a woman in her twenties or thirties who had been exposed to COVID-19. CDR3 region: CAWKGLAGINEQFF. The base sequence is TGTGCCTGGAAGGGACTAGCGGGAATCAATGAGCAGTTCTTC.